Listed below are T cell receptor beta chains from one sample, sequenced in a study of radiotherapy plus CTLA-4 blockade in lung cancer. Profiled with immunoSEQ multiplex PCR; TCRdb holds only in-frame clones, not every one. The table has some 110,000 clones, more than 80% seen once. Sample: peripheral blood, taken from a patient treated with radiotherapy plus ipilimumab. These receptors originate from a human donor with non-small cell lung cancer that progressed on radiotherapy plus ipilimumab. The CDR3 runs from the conserved cysteine through the conserved F or W. The D gene is left open where the match is weak. Some rows mark clone size as missing; the rest say once, few, many or name a class of expanded clone.

abundance,d_gene,v_gene,j_gene,CDR3aa,CDR3nt
.,TRBD1,TRBV15,TRBJ1-4,CATSSDRAANEKLFF,TGTGCCACCAGCAGCGACAGGGCCGCTAATGAAAAACTGTTTTTT
.,.,TRBV2,TRBJ2-1,CASSEASKGLANEQFF,TGTGCCAGCAGTGAAGCGAGCAAGGGTCTCGCCAATGAGCAGTTCTTC
.,.,TRBV29-1,TRBJ2-7,CSGQARGSYEQYF,TGCAGCGGACAAGCGAGGGGATCCTACGAGCAGTACTTC
.,.,TRBV28,TRBJ2-7,CASRNVDSYEQYF,TGTGCCAGCCGAAACGTCGACAGCTACGAGCAGTACTTC
.,TRBD1,TRBV5-1,TRBJ2-5,CASSLGQGVLAQETQYF,TGCGCCAGCAGCTTGGGACAGGGGGTTCTGGCCCAAGAGACCCAGTACTTC
.,.,TRBV5-1,TRBJ1-1,CASSPPGGMNTEAFF,TGCGCCAGCAGCCCCCCGGGGGGGATGAACACTGAAGCTTTCTTT
.,.,TRBV27,TRBJ1-2,CASKGLYGYTF,TGTGCCAGCAAGGGACTCTATGGCTACACCTTC
.,.,TRBV5-4,TRBJ2-7,CASSSPGPLASEQYF,TGTGCCAGCAGCTCACCTGGACCGCTAGCTAGCGAGCAGTACTTC
once,TRBD2,TRBV5-1,TRBJ2-3,CASSLGSGSYTDTQYF,TGCGCCAGCAGCTTGGGGAGCGGGAGTTACACAGATACGCAGTATTTT
once,.,TRBV7-8,TRBJ2-3,CASSLHSSTDTQYF,TGTGCCAGCAGCTTACATAGTAGCACAGATACGCAGTATTTT
.,.,TRBV23-1,TRBJ2-7,CASTGDEQYF,TGCGCCAGCACTGGGGACGAGCAGTACTTC
.,.,TRBV11-2,TRBJ2-2,CASSSAPWGTGELFF,TGTGCCAGCAGTTCCGCCCCGTGGGGAACCGGGGAGCTGTTTTTT
.,TRBD2,TRBV27,TRBJ2-5,CASSRTGGRETQYF,TGTGCCAGCAGTCGGACGGGAGGGAGAGAGACCCAGTACTTC
.,.,TRBV9,TRBJ1-1,CASSVNPRSDTEAFF,TGTGCCAGCAGCGTTAATCCTCGATCGGACACTGAAGCTTTCTTT
.,TRBD1,TRBV5-6,TRBJ2-3,CASSPDRGLTDTQYF,TGTGCCAGCAGCCCGGACAGGGGTCTCACAGATACGCAGTATTTT